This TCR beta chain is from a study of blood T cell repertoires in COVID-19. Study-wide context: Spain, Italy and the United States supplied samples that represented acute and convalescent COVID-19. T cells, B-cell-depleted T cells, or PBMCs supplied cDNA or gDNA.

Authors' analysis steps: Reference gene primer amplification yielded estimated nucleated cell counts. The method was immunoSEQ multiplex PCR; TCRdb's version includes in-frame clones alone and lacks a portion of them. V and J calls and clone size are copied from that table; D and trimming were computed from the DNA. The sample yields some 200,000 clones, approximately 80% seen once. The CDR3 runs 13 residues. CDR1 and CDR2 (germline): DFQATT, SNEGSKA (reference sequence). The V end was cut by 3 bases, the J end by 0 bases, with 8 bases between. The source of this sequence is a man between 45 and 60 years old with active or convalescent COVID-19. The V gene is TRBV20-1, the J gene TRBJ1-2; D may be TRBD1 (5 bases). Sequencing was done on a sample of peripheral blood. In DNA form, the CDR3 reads TGCAGTGCTAGTCAGGGTTCTAACTATGGCTACACCTTC. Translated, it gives CSASQGSNYGYTF.